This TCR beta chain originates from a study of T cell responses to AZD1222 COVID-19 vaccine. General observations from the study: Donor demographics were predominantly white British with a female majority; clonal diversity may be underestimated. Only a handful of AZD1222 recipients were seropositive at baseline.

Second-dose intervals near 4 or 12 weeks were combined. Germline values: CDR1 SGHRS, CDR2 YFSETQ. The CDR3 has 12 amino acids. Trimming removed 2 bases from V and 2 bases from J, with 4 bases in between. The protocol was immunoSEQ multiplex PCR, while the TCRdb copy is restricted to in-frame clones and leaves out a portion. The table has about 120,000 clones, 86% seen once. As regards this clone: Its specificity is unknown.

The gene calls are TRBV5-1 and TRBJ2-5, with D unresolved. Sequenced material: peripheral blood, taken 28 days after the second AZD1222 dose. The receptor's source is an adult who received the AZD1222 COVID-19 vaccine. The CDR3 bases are TGCGCCAGCAGCTTCCCACAAGAGACCCAGTACTTC. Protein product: CASSFPQETQYF.